This TCR beta chain was identified in a study of T-cell memory formation after mild COVID-19 (dated by TCRdb to the early 2020s). The study in broad terms: TCR sequence clusters from the two donors were found to be largely donor specific. The cohort comprised two young, previously healthy adult volunteers, one female and one male. Longitudinal TCRalpha and TCRbeta repertoire sequencing tracked T-cell clones expanding and contracting after mild COVID-19 in a couple of donors. What the study reported, not specific to this receptor: The second-wave clones that peaked on day 37 were not confirmed to be SARS-CoV-2 specific. The study covered only two mild cases, and larger cohorts including severe cases with pre-infection samples were considered necessary. Contracting CD4+ clones were located mainly in the CM and EM memory subsets, whereas CD8+ clones were found to be enriched in EMRA. From day 15 to 85, contracting clones showed balanced CD4/CD8 phenotypes, whereas a second wave of clones that expanded from day 15 to 37 leaned towards CD4+. The detection of some responding clones in pre-infection memory suggests that pre-existing cross-reactive memory T cells joined the SARS-CoV-2 response.

A word on this clonotype: Its binding antigen is unknown. Qualities for individual bases were not recorded, and no much larger clone is one base off.

The sample was run on an Illumina NovaSeq 6000. Using 5'RACE with constant-segment primers, TCRalpha and TCRbeta cDNA libraries were constructed, with sample barcodes and unique molecular identifiers added in the process. RNA was extracted from every sample with Trizol reagent. Amplification of the libraries took two PCR steps, and the second step added a second sample barcode plus Illumina TruSeq adapters. Libraries were sequenced on an Illumina NovaSeq with 2 x 150 bp paired-end reads. For the original study's pipeline: Reads were demultiplexed and collapsed into UMI-guided consensus sequences with migec v1.2.7. With mixcr v2.1.11, UMI consensuses were aligned to TRA and TRB V and J templates and assembled into clonotypes. Expanded or contracted clonotypes were those called significant by both edgeR and NoisET, with noise models trained on biological replicates. For edgeR calls, a false discovery rate-adjusted p below 0.01 and a log2 fold-change threshold of 1 were applied. As an exploratory analysis of dynamics, PCA with hierarchical clustering was applied to max-normalized trajectories of the 1000 most abundant clonotypes. The CD4 or CD8 phenotype of responding clones was assigned using the separately sequenced CD4+ and CD8+ repertoires. TCRdb redid the processing of the public reads, applying fastp at Q25 and MiXCR, and retained in-frame beta chains. Identical CDR3 protein sequences are pooled into one entry, listed with their most common genes and DNA. The V and J calls shown here were made by TCRdb, not taken from the authors' results. The sample contains 550,000 to 650,000 distinct CDR3 sequences, around 16% of them found a single time. Together, the top ten hold less than 10% of the sample.

Ficoll-Paque density gradient centrifugation was used to isolate PBMCs. There are 14 amino acids in the CDR3, from cysteine to phenylalanine inclusive. Only the CDR3 DNA is retained, 42 bases long and in frame from the first base. The V and J ends are trimmed by 0 bases and 3 bases, leaving 8 bases between them. The CDR1 and CDR2 encoded by the germline V gene are SNHLY and FYNNEI. Recombination joined TRBV2 with TRBJ1-2, with the D gene call left open. This receptor was obtained from an adult woman who had mild COVID-19 (a few samples of this study predate the infection). The sample titles of this study are shuffled in the database, so cell type and time point are left out; the donor was told from shared clones. The source material was PBMCs or a T cell subset sorted from them (not recorded which). The DNA sequence is as follows: TGTGCCAGCAGTGAAGCCGGAAGTCACTATGGCTACACCTTC. Its coded protein is CASSEAGSHYGYTF.